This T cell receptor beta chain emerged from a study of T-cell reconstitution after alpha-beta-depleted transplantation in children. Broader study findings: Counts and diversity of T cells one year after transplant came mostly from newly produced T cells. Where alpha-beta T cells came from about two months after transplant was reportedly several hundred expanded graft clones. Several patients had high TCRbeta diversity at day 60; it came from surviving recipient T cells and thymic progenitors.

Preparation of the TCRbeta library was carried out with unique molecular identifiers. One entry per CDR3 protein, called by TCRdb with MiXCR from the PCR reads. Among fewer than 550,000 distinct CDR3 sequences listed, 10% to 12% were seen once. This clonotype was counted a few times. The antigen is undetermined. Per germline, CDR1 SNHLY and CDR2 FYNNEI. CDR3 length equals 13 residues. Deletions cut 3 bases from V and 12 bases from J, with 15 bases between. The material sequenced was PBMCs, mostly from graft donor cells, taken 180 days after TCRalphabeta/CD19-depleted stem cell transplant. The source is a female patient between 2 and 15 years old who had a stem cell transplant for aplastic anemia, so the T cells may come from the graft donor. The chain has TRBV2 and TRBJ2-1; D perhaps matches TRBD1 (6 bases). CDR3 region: CASSEVRTVAQFF. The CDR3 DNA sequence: TGTGCCAGCAGTGAGGTTAGGACAGTAGCGCAGTTCTTC.